This TCR beta chain was recovered during a study of blood T cell repertoires in COVID-19. Study details: Sample material is recorded as cDNA or gDNA derived from T cells, B-cell-depleted T cells, or PBMCs.

Methods used by the authors: Counts of nucleated cells, estimated from reference gene primer amplification, were obtained. The assay was immunoSEQ multiplex PCR, and TCRdb's table has in-frame clones only and misses some. V and J calls and clone size are as listed in that table; D and trimming were resolved from the DNA. The sample holds tens of thousands of clones, over 60% seen once. The CDR3 is made up of 15 amino acids. J lost 6 bases, V lost 4 bases, and 6 bases had no gene match. Germline V gene sequence: CDR1 SEHNR, CDR2 FQNEAQ (reference sequence). The chain joins TRBV7-9 to TRBJ1-5, with 10 positions matching TRBD1. Sequencing was carried out using peripheral blood. The clonotype was recovered from an elderly woman with acute or convalescent COVID-19. The CDR3 here is CASSSGTGVSQPQHF. CDR3 DNA: TGTGCCAGCAGCTCCGGGACAGGGGTTTCTCAGCCCCAGCATTTT. Full variable domain (missing parts from reference TRBV7-9 and TRBJ1-5): DTGVSQNPRHKITKRGQNVTFRCDPISEHNRLYWYRQTLGQGPEFLTYFQNEAQLEKSRLLSDRFSAERPKGSFSTLEIQRTEQGDSAMYLCASSSGTGVSQPQHFGDGTRLSIL.